This T cell receptor (beta chain) is from a study of blood T cell repertoires in COVID-19. Looking at the study overall: In each case, the material was cDNA or gDNA derived from T cells, B-cell-depleted T cells, or PBMCs.

Repertoires were generated with immunoSEQ multiplex PCR, while TCRdb's copy carries only in-frame clones and drops some. The repertoire holds about 200,000 clones, with 83% as singletons. Sequencing used peripheral blood. This receptor was obtained from a woman aged 40 to 55 with active or convalescent COVID-19.

The CDR3 nucleotides read TGTGCCAGCTCACCGCGGGACAGGGAAGGGATCTCCGGGGAGCTGTTTTTT. Its translation: CASSPRDREGISGELFF. This rearrangement joins TRBV18 to TRBJ2-2; 9 positions agree with TRBD1. Trimming took 3 bases from V and 6 from J; bases not matched to a gene: 11. The CDR3 sequence is 17 residues long. Per germline, CDR1 KGHSH and CDR2 LQKENI.